This note documents a single TCR beta chain sequence. Its recognized antigen is unknown. Base qualities were left out, and no much larger clone turns up one base away. This entry comes from a study of cytomegalovirus exposure and HLA in healthy donors (dated by TCRdb to about 2017). Turning to the overall study: According to an earlier analysis of a few hundred of the donors, some 170 million T cells yielded 117 million unique TCR beta sequences and 276 Gb of sequence data. Of the 300 to 500 genotyped donors, 70% to 90% were placed in the genetic ancestry cluster associated with self-reported Caucasian donors. To decide whether each TCR beta V gene segment behaved as functional or pseudogenic, an earlier analysis of 587 of the donors relied on high-throughput TCR beta sequencing. Besides the first cohort of roughly 640 subjects, a separate validation cohort made up of some 110 different subjects was used. A later genetic analysis used genome-wide SNP genotypes for about 65% of the roughly 700 donors, treating that subset as a discovery cohort. The study profiled the T cell repertoires of under 850 subjects by immunosequencing and related them to cytomegalovirus serostatus. Typing coverage differed by locus: A, B, C, DRB1 and DQB1 were typed in roughly 620-630 donors, DQA1 in 500 to 550, DPA1 in roughly 590, and DPB1 in approximately 450. To predict cytomegalovirus infection status, the study brought together high-throughput TCR immunosequencing, statistical association of individual TCRs with disease status, and machine learning. HLA typing included class I and class II loci at four-digit resolution. The study aimed to test whether cataloging public T cell receptors could reveal signatures of past pathogen exposure. All discovery cohort repertoires had been generated on a single sequencing platform. On average, about 240,000 unique TCR beta nucleotide sequences were sequenced per donor among 300 to 500 genotyped donors of the cohort, with 15% to 20% of those sequences being non-productive. Donor age, sex, ethnicity and CMV serostatus were collected together with the repertoire data. A later analysis re-examined previously published TCR beta repertoires from hundreds of donors and added high-resolution HLA genotyping to investigate patterns of TCR occurrence. About 5 DR-DQ haplotypes were handled as single units for association and clustering, since linkage in the cohort was strong. An early release that covered about 600 HLA-typed donors contained approximately 300 gigabases of sequencing data and about 93 million unique TCR sequences. Rather than using new phenotypic data, the later analysis identified candidate immune exposures from TCR beta sequences and from how often those sequences occurred across donors. Overall study outcomes, separate from this receptor: Because counts were too low, about 17 rarely observed V segments, including chromosome 9 orphons, were excluded from the earlier analysis of 500 to 700 of the donors. In a later analysis, HLA-associated TCR beta chains were found to be more clonally expanded and to have lower generation probabilities than equally common non-associated chains. Most CMV-associated TCR beta chains appeared to be HLA-restricted in a later analysis, and the HLA associations seemed to be driven largely by CMV exposure. A later genetic analysis reported fewer N-insertions in productive TCRs among donors in an Asian-associated ancestry cluster than the roughly 620-donor mean. The presence/absence analyses assumed that sequencing depth was roughly uniform across donors, and that assumption may not be true. HLA typing was unavailable for some donors at each locus, so association tests used only the typed subset. A group of highly shared sequence variants was considered likely to be a technical artifact of the sequencing pipeline. While some public TCRs were present in many individuals, most TCR sequences turned up only very rarely across donors. According to a later analysis, parvovirus B19, influenza, CMV and Epstein-Barr virus appeared linked to several top co-occurrence clusters. A later analysis found that TCR association rates varied across HLA loci, with DRB1 alleles showing the most associated TCRs and HLA-C alleles the fewest. A later genetic analysis associated a missense DCLRE1C variant with V-gene and J-gene trimming of TCR beta chains, and an independent cohort replicated the association. When HLA alleles, especially DR and DQ, strongly co-occurred, TCR associations were difficult to assign to individual alleles. The authors suggested that the approach could potentially be generalized to other disease states and immunological phenotypes. The classifier was reported to diagnose cytomegalovirus status with high specificity and sensitivity in both the original and validation cohorts. A further reported finding was that TCR beta sequences accurately predicted the HLA-A and HLA-B alleles for most subjects in the first cohort. In vitro tests confirmed that a few of the cytomegalovirus-associated TCR beta chains recognize cytomegalovirus antigens. In the study, some 160 TCR beta chains were listed as associated with cytomegalovirus. Correlated functional status among segregating V segments might reflect linkage disequilibrium, but an unknown experimental factor could not be ruled out. Specific HLA alleles were associated with about 17,000 TCR beta sequences at a false discovery rate of 0.05 in a later analysis. An earlier analysis of 450 to 750 of the donors showed that most TCR beta V segments appeared in productive rearrangements either about 87% or about 30% of the time, which broadly matched IMGT annotations. CMV serostatus was the only immune exposure information available for the cohort. In this cohort, only TCR beta chains were sequenced, and detectable features were limited by the absence of alpha or paired-chain data.

Library preparation was by the immunoSEQ multiplex PCR assay. A mixture of 60 forward primers for TCR Vbeta segments and 13 reverse primers for TCR Jbeta segments was used in the multiplex PCR. The CDR3 region of rearranged TCR beta genes was amplified from genomic DNA by a multiplex PCR assay. The amplified TCR beta libraries were sequenced on the Illumina HiSeq System as 87-base-pair reads. In the authors' own workflow: A later analysis tallied around 82 million unique TCR beta chains across the 666 repertoires, and approximately 9.9 million of those chains were shared by two or more donors. A nearest-neighbor algorithm error-corrected the raw reads and collapsed the reads into unique sequences, merging closely related sequences to remove PCR and sequencing errors. V, D and J gene segments were assigned by aligning CDR3 sequences to IMGT reference sequences. For a sequence to be retained, a match of at least six nucleotides was required to both a V gene segment and a J gene segment. A rearrangement was called productive if the CDR3 had no stop codons and remained in frame with V and J, and every other rearrangement was called non-productive. Following IMGT convention, CDR3 was defined as the stretch from the second conserved V-encoded cysteine to the conserved J-encoded phenylalanine. Sequences without an unambiguous match to a single V gene segment were excluded from the earlier analysis of about 600 of the donors. In an earlier analysis of more than 500 of the donors, a V segment was called functional when productive rearrangements were above 56.7%, and segregating when the standard deviation between donors exceeded 5%. A statistical classification framework was built for diagnosing cytomegalovirus status from the catalog of TCR beta chain sequences. V and J gene assignment, in a later analysis, came from comparing TCR nucleotide sequences with IMGT/GENE-DB human TR gene sequences. A later analysis assigned CDR3 sequences and most-parsimonious VDJ recombination scenarios with the TCRdist pipeline. In a later analysis, every TCR beta chain was defined by the combination of its CDR3 amino acid sequence and its V-gene family, and reads without a unique V-gene family were dropped. In a later analysis, several hundred highly shared, low-generation-probability nucleotide sequences were removed to address suspected cross-contamination and a sequencing artifact. In a later analysis, a clonal expansion index was calculated for each public chain from normalized within-repertoire ranks of inferred template counts. In a later analysis, generation probabilities were computed with a VDJ recombination model fitted to out-of-frame rearrangements, and the resulting probabilities were checked against IGoR. Hypergeometric tests were used in a later analysis to score TCR-TCR, TCR-HLA and TCR-CMV co-occurrence, with a repertoire-size bias correction applied to the TCR pairs. False discovery rates were estimated in a later analysis by permuting HLA or CMV assignments 20 times. A later analysis grouped co-occurring TCRs with DBSCAN, adding TCRdist sequence similarity when clustering within HLA-allele-positive subsets. Repertoires with fewer than 30,000 or more than 120,000 public chains were left out of co-occurrence clustering, as were about 5 repertoires with anomalous nucleotide sharing. The clones in this table, taken by TCRdb from immuneACCESS, are in-frame only. Not every clone is retained; where verified, under half of the shortfall comes from an unresolved V gene, and the cause of the rest is unknown. V, J and clone size reflect that table, while D and trimming were determined from the DNA. This sample is represented by about 160,000 clones; 82% of them were singletons. The ten largest clones capture around 0.91% of the sample.

The cohort was made up of several hundred healthy bone marrow donors. All cohort members were sampled while nominally healthy, although unrecorded immune exposures were likely present. The donor was CMV seropositive and was included in the group of about 290 seropositive cohort members. Every donor gave a peripheral blood sample, and the peripheral blood mononuclear cells from that sample were used for TCR beta sequencing. Genomic DNA extraction from the blood cell samples was performed with the Qiagen DNeasy Blood Extraction Kit. The receptor was derived from a girl aged 2 to 9 in good health and CMV-seropositive. What was sequenced was PBMCs.

The CDR3 loop reads CASSYSPAGVETQYF. In nucleotides, the sequence is TGTGCCAGCAGTTACTCGCCCGCGGGAGTAGAGACCCAGTACTTC. The chain joins TRBV6-5 to TRBJ2-5, with 7 bases matching TRBD2. Germline trimming amounts to 0 bases on V and 4 bases on J, with 5 as the count of junction bases outside the gene matches. The germline V gene sets CDR1 to MNHEY and CDR2 to SVGAGI. The CDR3 numbers 15 residues from cysteine through phenylalanine. Kept here is only the CDR3 DNA, which spans 45 bases and is read in frame from base 1.